The rows below give T cell receptor beta chains drawn from one sample of a study of response to subunit inactivated influenza vaccine. TCRdb re-called the RT-PCR reads through MiXCR, storing one row per CDR3 protein. The sample shows 500,000 to 600,000 distinct CDR3 sequences, approximately 13% of them seen only once. Sequencing was performed on PBMCs from blood, taken around seven weeks after vaccination. The receptors stem from a man in his fifties who received an inactivated influenza vaccine. Each CDR3 is given with its conserved first and last residue. The order of the fields is J gene, V gene, clone size, D gene, CDR3 DNA, CDR3 protein. A D gene is named only where the DNA matches it firmly. Expanded clones get a size class; other rows say once, few or many, or leave the size out.

j_call: TRBJ2-2
v_call: TRBV6-5
clone_size: many
d_call: TRBD2
cdr3_nt: TGTGCCAGCAGTTGGGGACTAGACGTCCCCGGGGAGCTGTTTTTT
cdr3_aa: CASSWGLDVPGELFF

j_call: TRBJ1-1
v_call: TRBV6-4
clone_size: -
d_call: -
cdr3_nt: TGTGCCAGCAGTGACCCGGGCTGTGGAGGCAGGGGAGGTGAAGCTTTCTTT
cdr3_aa: CASSDPGCGGRGGEAFF

j_call: TRBJ2-4
v_call: TRBV12-3/TRBV12-4
clone_size: few
d_call: -
cdr3_nt: TGTGCCAGCAGTTTAGACACTGCCAAAAACATTCAGTACTTC
cdr3_aa: CASSLDTAKNIQYF

j_call: TRBJ2-7
v_call: TRBV5-1
clone_size: many
d_call: TRBD2
cdr3_nt: TGCGCCAGCAAACCGACTAGCGACTACGAGCAGTACTTC
cdr3_aa: CASKPTSDYEQYF

j_call: TRBJ2-7
v_call: TRBV5-1
clone_size: many
d_call: -
cdr3_nt: TGCGCCAGCAGCTTGGCCGGGATCAACGAGCAGTACTTC
cdr3_aa: CASSLAGINEQYF

j_call: TRBJ2-7
v_call: TRBV6-2/TRBV6-3
clone_size: few
d_call: -
cdr3_nt: TGTGCCAGCACTAGCATAACGGACACCTACGAGCAGTACTTC
cdr3_aa: CASTSITDTYEQYF

j_call: TRBJ2-4
v_call: TRBV12-3/TRBV12-4
clone_size: -
d_call: -
cdr3_nt: TGTGCCAGCAGTCTCCGACTGGACGTGTCCAAAAACATTCAGTACTTC
cdr3_aa: CASSLRLDVSKNIQYF

j_call: TRBJ2-7
v_call: TRBV29-1
clone_size: -
d_call: -
cdr3_nt: TGCAGCGTTGAAGAACAGTCCCCCTACGAGCAGTACTTC
cdr3_aa: CSVEEQSPYEQYF

j_call: TRBJ2-3
v_call: TRBV12-3/TRBV12-4
clone_size: many
d_call: TRBD2
cdr3_nt: TGTGCCAGCGGTAGCGGGAGGGCCCCGTCGGCAGATACGCAGTATTTT
cdr3_aa: CASGSGRAPSADTQYF

j_call: TRBJ2-3
v_call: TRBV29-1
clone_size: medium-sized
d_call: TRBD1
cdr3_nt: TGCAGCGTTGGTGACAGGGGGCGTCTTTCTAGCACAGATACGCAGTATTTT
cdr3_aa: CSVGDRGRLSSTDTQYF

j_call: TRBJ2-5
v_call: TRBV28
clone_size: many
d_call: -
cdr3_nt: TGTGCCAGCAGTATCCGACGGGAACTCGCGACCCAGTACTTC
cdr3_aa: CASSIRRELATQYF

j_call: TRBJ2-1
v_call: TRBV20-1
clone_size: few
d_call: TRBD2
cdr3_nt: TGCAGTGCTAGAAAGAGCGGGAGGTTGATCTACAATGAGCAGTTCTTC
cdr3_aa: CSARKSGRLIYNEQFF

j_call: TRBJ2-1
v_call: TRBV2
clone_size: once
d_call: TRBD2
cdr3_nt: TGTGCCTTCTGCTTAGTTCCGGGACTAGCGGGAGTAGGTTACAATGAGCAGTTCTTC
cdr3_aa: CAFCLVPGLAGVGYNEQFF

j_call: TRBJ2-2
v_call: TRBV7-2
clone_size: few
d_call: TRBD1
cdr3_nt: TGTGCCAGCAGCCCGGACAGGGGGCAGACCGGGGAGCTGTTTTTT
cdr3_aa: CASSPDRGQTGELFF

j_call: TRBJ1-3
v_call: TRBV7-9
clone_size: few
d_call: TRBD1
cdr3_nt: TGTGCCAGCAGCGGGACAGGGGGGATGTTCTCTGGAAACACCATATATTTT
cdr3_aa: CASSGTGGMFSGNTIYF

j_call: TRBJ2-5
v_call: TRBV12-3/TRBV12-4
clone_size: few
d_call: TRBD2
cdr3_nt: TGTGCCAGCATTCCCGGAACTAGCGGCCTCCAGGGAGAGACCCAGTACTTC
cdr3_aa: CASIPGTSGLQGETQYF

j_call: TRBJ2-1
v_call: TRBV5-6
clone_size: many
d_call: TRBD2
cdr3_nt: TGTGCCAGCAGCTTGGTCACTAGCGGGGGCAATGAGCAGTTCTTC
cdr3_aa: CASSLVTSGGNEQFF

j_call: TRBJ2-7
v_call: TRBV24-1
clone_size: -
d_call: TRBD2
cdr3_nt: TGTGCCACCAGTGATCCGACTAGCGGGGGACCAACCTACGAGCAGTACTTC
cdr3_aa: CATSDPTSGGPTYEQYF

j_call: TRBJ2-2
v_call: TRBV20-1
clone_size: few
d_call: -
cdr3_nt: TGCAGTGCTAGACCAGCGAACACCGGGGAGCTGTTTTTT
cdr3_aa: CSARPANTGELFF

j_call: TRBJ2-3
v_call: TRBV7-2
clone_size: many
d_call: -
cdr3_nt: TGTGCCAGCAGCTTAAAGGTCATGGGCGGAGATACGCAGTATTTT
cdr3_aa: CASSLKVMGGDTQYF

j_call: TRBJ2-1
v_call: TRBV7-2
clone_size: -
d_call: TRBD2
cdr3_nt: TGTGCCAGCAGTACTAGCGGGAGGAACAATGAGCAGTTCTTC
cdr3_aa: CASSTSGRNNEQFF

j_call: TRBJ1-1
v_call: TRBV5-1
clone_size: few
d_call: -
cdr3_nt: TGCGCCAGCAGCTTGAGAGGAGGTTTGAACACTGAAGCTTTCTTT
cdr3_aa: CASSLRGGLNTEAFF

j_call: TRBJ2-3
v_call: TRBV24-1
clone_size: few
d_call: -
cdr3_nt: TGTGCCACCAGTGATTTCCCAGGGGGGAGGGATACGCAGTATTTT
cdr3_aa: CATSDFPGGRDTQYF

j_call: TRBJ1-2
v_call: TRBV6-2/TRBV6-3
clone_size: -
d_call: -
cdr3_nt: TGTGCCAGCAGTTACGCAACAGAGAACTATGGCTACACCTTC
cdr3_aa: CASSYATENYGYTF